This is a list of T cell receptor beta chains from one sample in a study of CD8+ T cells in alopecia areata. Clones were read by immunoSEQ multiplex PCR, and TCRdb kept only the in-frame ones, dropping some. Of approximately 170,000 clones listed, 60% are singletons. Sequenced material: CD4+ T cells sorted from blood, taken at week 24, from a patient treated with tofacitinib. The source of these receptors is a human donor with alopecia areata. Each CDR3 is given without its conserved first and last residue. The listing skips clone size in some rows; elsewhere it reads once, few, many or a size class.

TRBV11-2	NA	TRBJ2-2	ASSWDGPGELF
TRBV2	NA	TRBJ2-7	ASRFGPAVDEQY
TRBV25-1	NA	TRBJ1-5	ASSPGGSNQPQH
TRBV29-1	NA	TRBJ2-2	SALGGELF
TRBV29-1	NA	TRBJ1-2	SVGEGQGSQNYGYT
TRBV6-5	few	TRBJ2-3	ASRSGTGGPDTQY
TRBV7-9	NA	TRBJ2-7	ASSKSSTYEQY
TRBV5-1	NA	TRBJ1-4	ASSRDGATNEKLF
TRBV18	NA	TRBJ2-5	ASSPQTGETQY
TRBV9	few	TRBJ2-2	ASSVPGGTGELF
TRBV2	NA	TRBJ2-5	ASSEQRGPETQY
TRBV30	NA	TRBJ2-1	AWSAQTVNEQF
TRBV4-1	NA	TRBJ2-5	ASSGPRSPETQY
TRBV6-1	NA	TRBJ2-7	ASSDYTYEQY
TRBV5-1	few	TRBJ2-5	ASSSQETQY
TRBV18	few	TRBJ2-7	ASSPERHYEQY
TRBV29-1	few	TRBJ2-6	TTPANVLT
TRBV9	NA	TRBJ2-3	ASSVDLSGGSDTQY
TRBV6-6	few	TRBJ2-2	ASSYVRGTGELF
TRBV30	NA	TRBJ2-7	AWRTGGGEQY
TRBV6-5	NA	TRBJ2-7	ASRTTSGGAYEQY
TRBV29-1	NA	TRBJ2-7	SVESPFTYEQY